Following are 16 T cell receptor beta chains from one sample sequenced in a study of blood T cell repertoires in COVID-19 (dated by TCRdb to 2018 to 2020). The protocol used for the library was the immunoSEQ multiplex PCR assay. Held by TCRdb, this immuneACCESS table contains in-frame sequences only and omits some clones. Under half of the omission traces to an unresolved V gene where checked; the cause of the rest is unknown. This sample has around 180,000 clones in its table, and around 82% of those were observed once. The leading ten clones occupy about 9.1% of the sample. The sample was peripheral blood. The source is a woman at least 80 years old with acute or convalescent COVID-19.

The rearrangement uses TRBV18 and TRBJ1-2; D unresolved. The CDR3 is made up of 14 amino acids. The germline V gene encodes CDR1 KGHSH and CDR2 LQKENI. Trimming cost V 3 bases and J 2 bases, with 10 bases left between them. The DNA for the CDR3 is TGTGCCAGCTCACCGGAGAATCCCAACTATGGCTACACCTTC. Translated: CASSPENPNYGYTF. The full variable domain, its missing parts supplied by reference TRBV18 and TRBJ1-2, is NAGVMQNPRHLVRRRGQEARLRCSPMKGHSHVYWYRQLPEEGLKFMVYLQKENIIDESGMPKERFSAEFPKEGPSILRIQQVVRGDSAAYFCASSPENPNYGYTFGSGTRLTVV.

The chain couples TRBV4-2 to TRBJ2-3, with 8 bases lining up with TRBD1. J was trimmed by 4 bases and V by 2 bases; bases with no gene match: 11. From germline, CDR1 is LGHNA and CDR2 YNFKEQ. This CDR3 is 17 amino acids long. CDR3 DNA sequence: TGTGCCAGCAGCCAATCTTACGGGACAGGCCTTCCAGATACGCAGTATTTT. It yields the protein CASSQSYGTGLPDTQYF.

This sequence joins TRBV5-4 and TRBJ2-5; 7 positions match TRBD1. The V and J ends lost 3 bases and 1 base, in that order; junction bases with no gene match: 3. The CDR3 consists of 14 residues. The V gene's germline CDR1 is SGHNT and CDR2 YYREEE (reference sequence). The CDR3, as DNA: TGTGCCAGCAGCTGGGACAGCGCCCAAGAGACCCAGTACTTC. It yields the protein CASSWDSAQETQYF.

This chain joins TRBV18 and TRBJ2-7, with D hard to call. Germline lookup yields CDR1 KGHSH and CDR2 LQKENI. There are 15 residues in the CDR3. Trimming cost V 5 bases and J 1 base, with 15 bases left between them. CDR3 in DNA: TGTGCCAGCTCAATACCGGGTTCGAGTTCCTACGAGCAGTACTTC. As protein: CASSIPGSSSYEQYF. The full variable domain, in which reference TRBV18 and TRBJ2-7 provide the parts outside the CDR3, is NAGVMQNPRHLVRRRGQEARLRCSPMKGHSHVYWYRQLPEEGLKFMVYLQKENIIDESGMPKERFSAEFPKEGPSILRIQQVVRGDSAAYFCASSIPGSSSYEQYFGPGTRLTVT.

The genes are TRBV7-9 and TRBJ2-1, with D possibly being TRBD2 (5 bases). V was clipped by 2 bases and J by 5 bases, with 10 bases between them. CDR3 length: 14 residues. CDR1 is SEHNR and CDR2 is FQNEAQ in the germline V gene (reference sequence). CDR3 sequence (DNA): TGTGCCAGCAGCTTATTGGGAGAGAACAATGAGCAGTTCTTC. Its translation: CASSLLGENNEQFF.

CDR3 sequence (DNA): TGCGCCAGCAGCTCTTTGTTATCAGGGACAGTTAGCTCTGGGGCCAACGTCCTGACTTTC. Its protein is CASSSLLSGTVSSGANVLTF. V usage is TRBV5-1 and J usage is TRBJ2-6; 7 bases are a match to TRBD1. With V trimmed by 3 bases and J by 0 bases, 15 bases remained unmatched. CDR3 length: 20 residues. The V gene's germline CDR1 is SGHRS and CDR2 YFSETQ.

In this sample, this clone turned up a few times. J is TRBJ1-3 and V is TRBV7-8, with D perhaps TRBD1 (5 bases). Between the trimmed V and J ends, which lost 5 bases and 4 bases, there was a span of 12 bases. The CDR3 extends over 14 amino acids. CDR1 SGHVS and CDR2 FQNEAQ come from the germline V gene. The CDR3 is CASSIAGFGNTIYF. The CDR3 bases are TGTGCCAGCAGCATCGCAGGGTTCGGAAACACCATATATTTT.

This sequence joins TRBV3-1 (or the pseudogene TRBV3-2) and TRBJ2-3; tentative D call: TRBD1 (6 bases). Deletions cut 4 bases from V and 6 bases from J, with 8 bases between. This CDR3 is built from 12 residues. Germline lookup yields CDR1 LGHDT and CDR2 YNNKEL (reference sequence). The CDR3 sequence is CASSPQGDTQYF. CDR3 sequence (DNA): TGTGCCAGCAGCCCGCAGGGGGATACGCAGTATTTT.

The genes are TRBV5-4 and TRBJ2-7; TRBD2 is a possible D gene (7 bases). V was cut by 0 bases and J by 5 bases, with 18 bases left in between. CDR1 SGHNT and CDR2 YYREEE come from the germline V gene (reference sequence). The CDR3 is made up of 16 amino acids. CDR3 nucleotide sequence: TGTGCCAGCAGCTTGGGAGGGGGGGATGGAGTCCACGAGCAGTACTTC. This encodes CASSLGGGDGVHEQYF.

The chain recombines TRBV4-1 with TRBJ2-7, with TRBD1 matching over 8 bases. This CDR3 comprises 14 residues. Looked up from germline, CDR1 is MGHRA and CDR2 is YSYEKL. The V segment lost 4 bases and the J segment 1 base; nucleotides outside the gene matches: 3. The CDR3 DNA reads as TGCGCCAGCAGCCTCGGACAGGGATCCTACGAGCAGTACTTC. It encodes CASSLGQGSYEQYF.

The chain joins TRBV11-1 to TRBJ2-1; 9 bases fit TRBD2. This CDR3 has 15 residues. Germline V gene data show CDR1 as SGHAT and CDR2 as FQDESV (reference sequence). Trimming removed 3 bases from V and 8 bases from J; junction bases left unmatched: 8. The CDR3 loop is CASSLFLAGRDEQFF. The CDR3 DNA sequence: TGTGCCAGCAGCTTGTTTCTAGCGGGAAGGGATGAGCAGTTCTTC.

This sequence joins TRBV13 and TRBJ1-1; possibly TRBD1 for D (5 bases). This CDR3 has 14 amino acids. The V and J ends lost 6 bases and 0 bases respectively, with 11 bases between them. The germline gives CDR1 PRHDT, CDR2 FYEKMQ (reference sequence). The CDR3 DNA sequence: TGTGCCAGCAGTCGGACAAACTTGAACACTGAAGCTTTCTTT. This translates into CASSRTNLNTEAFF.

This clone was detected only once. The genes are TRBV12-3 or TRBV12-4 and TRBJ2-7; 7 bases agree with TRBD2. CDR3 length equals 13 residues. V was pared by 1 base and J by 6 bases, with 3 bases of the junction left unmatched. The CDR3 DNA sequence: TGTGCCAGCAGTTTAGGGGAGGGGCTCGAGCAGTACTTC. This sequence encodes CASSLGEGLEQYF.

V usage is TRBV6-2 or TRBV6-3 and J usage is TRBJ2-1, with D perhaps matching TRBD2 (6 bases). The CDR3 has 13 amino acids. The germline gives CDR1 MNHEY, CDR2 SVGEGT. The V end lost 6 bases, the J end lost 3 bases, and 9 bases lay between the germline ends. CDR3 in amino acids: CASSRLDYNEQFF. CDR3 bases: TGTGCCAGCAGCAGACTAGACTACAATGAGCAGTTCTTC.

This rearrangement joins TRBV12-3 or TRBV12-4 to TRBJ1-2, with TRBD1 matching over 7 bases. The length of the CDR3 is 12 residues. Trimming took 10 bases from V and 4 from J; bases not matched to a gene: 6. CDR3 region: CATMTGLYGYTF. The CDR3 region has the DNA TGTGCCACGATGACAGGGCTCTATGGCTACACCTTC.

The gene calls are TRBV4-3 and TRBJ2-3, with 8 bases identical to TRBD1. Per the germline V gene, CDR1 is LGHNA and CDR2 is YSLEER. Trimming removed 0 bases from V and 7 bases from J; junction bases left unmatched: 6. The CDR3 runs 15 residues. CDR3 protein: CASSQEGTGLNTQYF. In nucleotides, the CDR3 is TGCGCCAGCAGCCAAGAGGGGACAGGTTTGAATACGCAGTATTTT.